Below, 17 T cell receptor beta chains from the same sample are listed, as sequenced in a study of cytomegalovirus exposure and HLA in healthy donors. 60 Vbeta and 13 Jbeta primers were used in PCR. Produced via immunoSEQ multiplex PCR; TCRdb's table is partial and in-frame only. The sample is made up of approximately 150,000 clones, and the top ten hold under 2% of it. The sequencing input was PBMCs. These receptors came from a woman aged 50 to 65 in good health and CMV-seronegative.

The genes are TRBV9 and TRBJ2-1; the match to TRBD2 covers 7 bases. CDR3 length equals 18 residues. Germline trimming cut 0 bases from V and 4 bases from J; bases unmatched to any gene: 13. Germline values: CDR1 SGDLS, CDR2 YYNGEE. CDR3 protein: CASSVEGGPRSIYNEQFF. The CDR3 DNA is TGTGCCAGCAGCGTAGAGGGAGGGCCAAGGTCGATATACAATGAGCAGTTCTTC.

V gene TRBV13 combines with J gene TRBJ1-1; D unclear. Germline V CDR1 and CDR2: PRHDT, FYEKMQ (reference sequence). Trimming stripped 7 bases from V and 1 base from J, with 10 bases between. The CDR3 is made up of 13 amino acids. CDR3 coding DNA: TGTGCCAGCACCGGAGACGGGAACACTGAAGCTTTCTTT. This sequence encodes CASTGDGNTEAFF. Filled out from reference TRBV13 and TRBJ1-1, the complete variable domain reads AAGVIQSPRHLIKEKRETATLKCYPIPRHDTVYWYQQGPGQDPQFLISFYEKMQSDKGSIPDRFSAQQFSDYHSELNMSSLELGDSALYFCASTGDGNTEAFFGQGTRLTVV.

The chain links TRBV11-2 to TRBJ1-6, with 7 bases matching TRBD1. The germline gives CDR1 SGHAT, CDR2 FQNNGV. This CDR3 has 17 amino acids. J gave up 6 bases and V 2 bases, and 10 bases lay outside the gene matches. CDR3 sequence: CASSLTIGRGRNSPLHF. The CDR3 nucleotides read TGTGCCAGCAGCTTAACGATCGGAAGGGGGCGTAATTCACCCCTCCACTTT.

The V call is TRBV5-6, the J call TRBJ1-1; a possible D gene is TRBD1 (5 bases). Trimming stripped 3 bases from V and 1 base from J, with 10 bases between. The CDR3 spans 14 residues. CDR1 is SGHDT and CDR2 is YYEEEE in the germline V gene. The DNA of the CDR3 is TGTGCCAGCAGCTACACGACAGCGAACACTGAAGCTTTCTTT. Translating it yields CASSYTTANTEAFF.

V usage is TRBV4-1 and J usage is TRBJ2-3, with 10 bases fitting TRBD1. This CDR3 contains 13 residues. Trimming cost V 6 bases and J 5 bases; bases outside gene matches: 2. Germline V lookup: CDR1 MGHRA, CDR2 YSYEKL. The CDR3 DNA reads TGCGCCAGCAGGGGGACAGGGGAAGATACGCAGTATTTT. It translates to CASRGTGEDTQYF.

V and J are TRBV7-8 and TRBJ2-7; 8 bases agree with TRBD1. This CDR3 region has 14 residues. The germline CDR1 and CDR2 sequences are SGHVS and FQNEAQ. V lost 3 bases, J lost 5 bases, and 6 bases stayed unmatched. CDR3 loop: CASSLDRDTNEQYF. The CDR3 nucleotides read TGTGCCAGCAGCTTGGACAGGGACACGAACGAGCAGTACTTC.

Comment on this clone: One end of the junction does not line up with germline, which may come from a read error. Other nucleotide sequences in the sample specify the same CDR3. V gene TRBV18 combines with J gene TRBJ1-6; D gene uncertain. Germline CDR1 KGHSH, CDR2 LQKENI. This CDR3 region has 13 residues. The CDR3 is CASSPTGDSPLHF. Here the CDR3 DNA reads TGTGCCAGTTCACCAACCGGGGATTCACCCCTCCACTTT.

This chain joins TRBV7-9 and TRBJ2-5; D might be TRBD1 (6 bases). The germline V and J ends were trimmed by 5 bases and 4 bases, with 11 bases remaining between them. This CDR3 is 13 amino acids long. Per the germline V gene, CDR1 is SEHNR and CDR2 is FQNEAQ (reference sequence). The CDR3 is CASSPGQSETQYF. The CDR3 DNA sequence: TGTGCCAGCAGCCCCGGACAGTCAGAGACCCAGTACTTC.

The rearrangement joins TRBV5-6 to TRBJ1-2; no clear D. There are 12 residues in the CDR3. V lost 2 bases and J lost 8, with 10 bases in between. Germline loops: CDR1 SGHDT, CDR2 YYEEEE. The CDR3 DNA reads as TGTGCCAGCAGCTTTTCTGACTCCGGCTACACCTTC. This sequence encodes CASSFSDSGYTF.

This rearrangement joins TRBV6-1 to TRBJ2-7; TRBD2 agrees at 12 bases. After removal of 7 bases from V and 4 bases from J, the junction contained 5 bases not matched to a gene. Germline V gene lookup returns CDR1 MNHNS and CDR2 SASEGT. This CDR3 contains 14 residues. This chain's CDR3 is CASKTSGRLYEQYF. The CDR3 DNA follows: TGTGCCAGCAAAACTAGCGGGAGGCTGTACGAGCAGTACTTC.

V and J are TRBV5-5 and TRBJ2-2, with 7 bases matching TRBD1. Trimming removed 1 base from V and 2 bases from J; junction bases left unmatched: 5. Per germline, CDR1 SGHKS and CDR2 YYEKEE (reference sequence). The length of the CDR3 is 16 residues. In DNA, the CDR3 is TGTGCCAGCAGCTTGTTCAGGACAGGAAACACCGGGGAGCTGTTTTTT. It encodes CASSLFRTGNTGELFF.

The V gene is TRBV9, the J gene TRBJ1-2, with a weak D call TRBD1 (6 bases). Germline V gene lookup returns CDR1 SGDLS and CDR2 YYNGEE. This CDR3 is 15 amino acids long. Trimming stripped 0 bases from V and 7 bases from J, with 16 bases between. CDR3 DNA sequence: TGTGCCAGCAGCGTAGCAGGGGCGGGTCCGGGTGGCTACACCTTC. It is translated as CASSVAGAGPGGYTF.

V usage is TRBV9 and J usage is TRBJ2-2; 7 bases are shared with TRBD1. Unmatched junction bases numbered 5, after V lost 0 bases and J lost 6 bases. CDR3 length: 15 residues. CDR1 is SGDLS, CDR2 YYNGEE, per germline. CDR3 loop: CASSVVPTGPGELFF. The CDR3 DNA is TGTGCCAGCAGCGTAGTGCCGACAGGGCCCGGGGAGCTGTTTTTT.

The CDR3 nucleotides are TGTGCCAGCAGTTCCCTGGACAGCTACGAGCAGTACTTC. Translated, it gives CASSSLDSYEQYF. The J gene is TRBJ2-7, the V gene TRBV28; possibly TRBD1 for D (6 bases). CDR3 size: 13 residues. Germline CDR1 and CDR2: MDHEN and SYDVKM. Trimming cost V 4 bases and J 3 bases, with 10 bases left between them.

The chain recombines TRBV18 with TRBJ1-4; 8 bases are a match to TRBD1. Germline lookup yields CDR1 KGHSH and CDR2 LQKENI. This CDR3 comprises 14 residues. The V segment lost 4 bases and the J segment 7 bases; nucleotides outside the gene matches: 5. CDR3 loop: CASSQDRDGEKLFF. DNA of the CDR3: TGTGCCAGCTCACAGGACAGGGACGGTGAAAAACTGTTTTTT.

The chain employs TRBV10-3 and TRBJ2-2; 7 positions match TRBD1. J lost 7 bases, V lost 4 bases, and 12 bases had no gene match. The CDR3 length is 16 residues. CDR1 is ENHRY and CDR2 is SYGVKD in the germline V gene. The CDR3 DNA follows: TGTGCCATCAGTGGATCCCACAGGGGTATGGGCGGGGAGCTGTTTTTT. Encoded protein: CAISGSHRGMGGELFF.

The rearrangement joins TRBV7-3 to TRBJ2-5, with 7 bases aligning to TRBD2. V was pared by 3 bases and J by 4 bases, with 8 bases of the junction left unmatched. The CDR3 is 15 amino acids. Germline V gene data show CDR1 as SGHTA and CDR2 as FQGTGA. The CDR3 region has the DNA TGTGCCAGCAGCTTTGGGGGGAGGGCCCCAGAGACCCAGTACTTC. Translated: CASSFGGRAPETQYF.